The clone carrying this T cell receptor beta chain was seen at least ten times. The target antigen is unknown. A TCRbeta library incorporating unique molecular identifiers was prepared. From the PCR reads, TCRdb called clonotypes with MiXCR, one entry per CDR3 protein. In the table there are 200,000 to 250,000 distinct CDR3 sequences, around 8% of which are singletons. V was trimmed by 3 bases and J by 8 bases, leaving 13 bases between them. The CDR3 runs 13 residues. This entry belongs to a study of T-cell reconstitution after alpha-beta-depleted transplantation in children. General study results and limits: Several hundred rapidly expanded clones from non-depleted graft cells reportedly supplied alpha-beta T cells about two months post-transplant. Surviving recipient T cells and thymic progenitors produced the high day-60 TCRbeta diversity seen in some patients. Newly made T cells mostly supplied T-cell counts and diversity one year after transplant.

The receptor comes from a male patient aged 10-17 years who had a stem cell transplant for acute lymphoblastic leukemia, so the T cells may come from the graft donor. This rearrangement joins TRBV12-3 or TRBV12-4 to TRBJ1-2, with a possible D match to TRBD1 (6 bases). Specimen: PBMCs, mostly from graft donor cells, collected 180 days after TCRalphabeta/CD19-depleted stem cell transplant. The CDR3 nucleotides are TGTGCCAGCAGTTTCCTTCAGGGGAAGGGCTACACCTTC. Translation gives CASSFLQGKGYTF.